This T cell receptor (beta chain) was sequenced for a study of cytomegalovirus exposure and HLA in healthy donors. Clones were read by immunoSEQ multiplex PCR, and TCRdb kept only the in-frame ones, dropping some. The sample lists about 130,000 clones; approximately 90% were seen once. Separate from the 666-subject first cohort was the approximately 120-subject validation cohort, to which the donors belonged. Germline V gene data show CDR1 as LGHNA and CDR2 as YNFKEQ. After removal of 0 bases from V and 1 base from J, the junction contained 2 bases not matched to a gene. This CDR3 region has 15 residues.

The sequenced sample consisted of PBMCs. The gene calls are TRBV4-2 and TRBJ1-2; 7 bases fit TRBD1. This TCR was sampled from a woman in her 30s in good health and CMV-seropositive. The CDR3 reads CASSQDRGVNYGYTF. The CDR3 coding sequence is TGTGCCAGCAGCCAAGACAGGGGGGTTAACTATGGCTACACCTTC.